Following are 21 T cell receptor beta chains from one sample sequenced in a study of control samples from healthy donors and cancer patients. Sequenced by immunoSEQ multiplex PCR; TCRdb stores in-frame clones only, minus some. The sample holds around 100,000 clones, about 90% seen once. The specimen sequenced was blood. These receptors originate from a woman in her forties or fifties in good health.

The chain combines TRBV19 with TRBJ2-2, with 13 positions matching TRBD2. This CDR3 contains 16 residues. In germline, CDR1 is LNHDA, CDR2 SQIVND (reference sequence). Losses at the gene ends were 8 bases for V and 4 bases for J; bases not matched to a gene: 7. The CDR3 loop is CASARGLAGVTGELFF. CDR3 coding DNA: TGTGCCAGTGCCCGCGGACTAGCGGGAGTCACCGGGGAGCTGTTTTTT. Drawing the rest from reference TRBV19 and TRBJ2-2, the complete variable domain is DGGITQSPKYLFRKEGQNVTLSCEQNLNHDAMYWYRQDPGQGLRLIYYSQIVNDFQKGDIAEGYSVSREKKESFPLTVTSAQKNPTAFYLCASARGLAGVTGELFFGEGSRLTVL.

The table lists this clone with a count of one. In DNA form, the CDR3 reads TGTGCCAGCAGTGAGAGTGTAGCAGATACGCAGTATTTT. It encodes CASSESVADTQYF. The chain is built from TRBV2 and TRBJ2-3; D gene uncertain. CDR1 is SNHLY and CDR2 is FYNNEI in the germline V gene. Trimming removed 3 bases at V and 4 bases at J, with 8 bases between. The CDR3 has 13 amino acids.

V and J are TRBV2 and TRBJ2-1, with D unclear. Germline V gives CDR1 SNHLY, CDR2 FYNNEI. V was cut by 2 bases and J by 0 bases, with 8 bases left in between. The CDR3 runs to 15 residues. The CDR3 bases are TGTGCCAGCAGTGAATCACTAAGCTCCTACAATGAGCAGTTCTTC. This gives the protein CASSESLSSYNEQFF.

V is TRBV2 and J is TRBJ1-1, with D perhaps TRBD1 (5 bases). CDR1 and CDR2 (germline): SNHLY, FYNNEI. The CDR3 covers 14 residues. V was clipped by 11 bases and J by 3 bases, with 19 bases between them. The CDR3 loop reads CAVESQGLHTEAFF. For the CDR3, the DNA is TGTGCCGTCGAAAGCCAGGGATTGCACACTGAAGCTTTCTTT.

The DNA for the CDR3 is TGTGCCAGCAGCCAAGCTAGCGGGGGAGGACTGTACGAGCAGTACTTC. Translating gives CASSQASGGGLYEQYF. The chain carries TRBV4-2 and TRBJ2-7; the match to TRBD2 covers 10 bases. Trimming removed 1 base from V and 4 bases from J; junction bases left unmatched: 7. The CDR3 is 16 residues long. Germline V gives CDR1 LGHNA, CDR2 YNFKEQ.

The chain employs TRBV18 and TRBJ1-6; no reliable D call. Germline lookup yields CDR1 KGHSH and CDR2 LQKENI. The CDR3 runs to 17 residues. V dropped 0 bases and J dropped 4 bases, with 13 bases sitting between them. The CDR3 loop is CASSPPGSGRYNSPLHF. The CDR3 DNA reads TGTGCCAGCTCACCACCCGGATCAGGACGGTATAATTCACCCCTCCACTTT.

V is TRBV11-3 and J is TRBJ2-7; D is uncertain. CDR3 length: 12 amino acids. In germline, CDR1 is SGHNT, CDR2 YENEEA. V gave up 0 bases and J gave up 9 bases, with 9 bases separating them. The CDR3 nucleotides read TGTGCCAGCAGCTTAGACAAGCAGAGGCAGTACTTC. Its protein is CASSLDKQRQYF.

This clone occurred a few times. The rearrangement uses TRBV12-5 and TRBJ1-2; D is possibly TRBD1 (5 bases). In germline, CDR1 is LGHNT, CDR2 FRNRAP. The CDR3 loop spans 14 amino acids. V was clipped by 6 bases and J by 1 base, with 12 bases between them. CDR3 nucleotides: TGTGCTAGTGGGGGGCGAGGGCGTAACTATGGCTACACCTTC. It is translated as CASGGRGRNYGYTF.

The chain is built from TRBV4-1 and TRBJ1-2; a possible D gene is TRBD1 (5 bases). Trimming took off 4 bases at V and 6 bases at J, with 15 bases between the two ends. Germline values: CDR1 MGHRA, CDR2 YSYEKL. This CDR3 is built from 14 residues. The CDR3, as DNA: TGCGCCAGCAGCCCGCGGGGGGTGGTAAATGGCTACACCTTC. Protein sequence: CASSPRGVVNGYTF.

CDR3 bases: TGTGCCTGGAGTTGGACAGGGAAATGGTTAGTGGGCACTGAAGCTTTCTTT. Translation gives CAWSWTGKWLVGTEAFF. This sequence joins TRBV30 and TRBJ1-1; 8 positions agree with TRBD1. The germline CDR1 and CDR2 sequences are GTSNPN and SVGIG (reference sequence). After removal of 2 bases from V and 4 bases from J, the junction contained 15 bases not matched to a gene. The CDR3 extends over 17 amino acids.

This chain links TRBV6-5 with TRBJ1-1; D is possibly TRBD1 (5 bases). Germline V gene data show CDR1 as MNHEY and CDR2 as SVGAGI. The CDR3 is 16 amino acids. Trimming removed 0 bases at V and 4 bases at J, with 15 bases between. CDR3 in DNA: TGTGCCAGCAGTTACTCCGCGGGACGGACTACCACTGAAGCTTTCTTT. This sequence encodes CASSYSAGRTTTEAFF.

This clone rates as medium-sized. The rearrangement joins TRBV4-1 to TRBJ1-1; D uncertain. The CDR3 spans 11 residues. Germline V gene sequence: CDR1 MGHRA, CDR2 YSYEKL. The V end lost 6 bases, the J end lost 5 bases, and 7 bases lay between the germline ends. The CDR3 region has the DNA TGCGCCAGCAGTAGAGGAACTGAAGCTTTCTTT. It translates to CASSRGTEAFF.

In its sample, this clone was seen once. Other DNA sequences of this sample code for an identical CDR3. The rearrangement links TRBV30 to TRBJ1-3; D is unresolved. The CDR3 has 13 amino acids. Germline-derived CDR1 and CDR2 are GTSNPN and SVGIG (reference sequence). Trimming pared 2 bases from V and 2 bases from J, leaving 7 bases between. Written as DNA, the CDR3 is TGTGCCTGGAGTCCCCCCCCTGGAAACACCATATATTTT. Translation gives CAWSPPPGNTIYF.

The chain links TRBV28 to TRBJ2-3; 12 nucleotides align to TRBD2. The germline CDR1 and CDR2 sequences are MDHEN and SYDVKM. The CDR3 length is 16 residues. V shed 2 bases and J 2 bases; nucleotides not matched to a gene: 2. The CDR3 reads CASSLRTSGATDTQYF. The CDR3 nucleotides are TGTGCCAGCAGTTTACGGACTAGCGGGGCCACAGATACGCAGTATTTT. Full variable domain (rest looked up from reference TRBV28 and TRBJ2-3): DVKVTQSSRYLVKRTGEKVFLECVQDMDHENMFWYRQDPGLGLRLIYFSYDVKMKEKGDIPEGYSVSREKKERFSLILESASTNQTSMYLCASSLRTSGATDTQYFGPGTRLTVL.

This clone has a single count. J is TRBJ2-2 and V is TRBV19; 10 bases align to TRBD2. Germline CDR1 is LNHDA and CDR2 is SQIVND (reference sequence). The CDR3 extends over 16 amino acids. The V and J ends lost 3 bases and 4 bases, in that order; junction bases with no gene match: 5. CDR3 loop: CASSMVIAGGTGELFF. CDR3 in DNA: TGTGCCAGTAGTATGGTGATAGCGGGAGGCACCGGGGAGCTGTTTTTT.

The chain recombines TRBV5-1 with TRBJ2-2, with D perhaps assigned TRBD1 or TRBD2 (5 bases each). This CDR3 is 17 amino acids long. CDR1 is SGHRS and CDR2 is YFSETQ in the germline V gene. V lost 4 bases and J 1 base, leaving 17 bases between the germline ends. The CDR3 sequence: CASSLGHRDVNTGELFF. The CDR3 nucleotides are TGCGCCAGCAGCCTGGGCCACCGGGACGTGAACACCGGGGAGCTGTTTTTT. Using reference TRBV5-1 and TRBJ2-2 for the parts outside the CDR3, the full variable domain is KAGVTQTPRYLIKTRGQQVTLSCSPISGHRSVSWYQQTPGQGLQFLFEYFSETQRNKGNFPGRFSGRQFSNSRSEMNVSTLELGDSALYLCASSLGHRDVNTGELFFGEGSRLTVL.

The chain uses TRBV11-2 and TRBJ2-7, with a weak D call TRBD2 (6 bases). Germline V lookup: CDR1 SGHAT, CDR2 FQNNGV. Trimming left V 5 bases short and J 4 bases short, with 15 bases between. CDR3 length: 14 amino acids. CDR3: CASSPGGIAYEQYV. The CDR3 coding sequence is TGTGCCAGCAGCCCCGGGGGTATCGCTTACGAGCAGTACGTC.

CDR3 protein: CASRGQADLREKLFF. DNA of the CDR3: TGTGCCAGCAGGGGACAGGCCGATTTGCGAGAAAAACTGTTTTTT. The chain couples TRBV13 to TRBJ1-4, with 8 bases aligning to TRBD1. Trimming cost V 6 bases and J 8 bases; bases outside gene matches: 11. CDR1 and CDR2 (germline): PRHDT, FYEKMQ (reference sequence). This CDR3 is 15 amino acids long.

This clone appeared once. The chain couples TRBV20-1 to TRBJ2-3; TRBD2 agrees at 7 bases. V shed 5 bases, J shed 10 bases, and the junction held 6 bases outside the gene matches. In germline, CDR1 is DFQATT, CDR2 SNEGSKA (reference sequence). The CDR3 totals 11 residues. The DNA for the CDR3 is TGCAGTGCTGAACCCGCGGGGGCGCAGTATTTT. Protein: CSAEPAGAQYF.

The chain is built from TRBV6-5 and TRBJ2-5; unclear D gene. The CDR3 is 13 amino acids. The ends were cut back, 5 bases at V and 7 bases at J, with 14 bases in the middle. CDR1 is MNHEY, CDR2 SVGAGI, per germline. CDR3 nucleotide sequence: TGTGCCAGCAGTCGCTGGCCTGCCGGGACCCAGTACTTC. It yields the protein CASSRWPAGTQYF.

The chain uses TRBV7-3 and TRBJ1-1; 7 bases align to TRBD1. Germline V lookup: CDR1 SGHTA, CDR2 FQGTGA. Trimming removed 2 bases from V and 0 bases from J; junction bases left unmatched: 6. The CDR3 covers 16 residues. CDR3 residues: CASSLLGGDLNTEAFF. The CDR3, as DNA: TGTGCCAGCAGCTTATTAGGGGGCGACTTGAACACTGAAGCTTTCTTT.